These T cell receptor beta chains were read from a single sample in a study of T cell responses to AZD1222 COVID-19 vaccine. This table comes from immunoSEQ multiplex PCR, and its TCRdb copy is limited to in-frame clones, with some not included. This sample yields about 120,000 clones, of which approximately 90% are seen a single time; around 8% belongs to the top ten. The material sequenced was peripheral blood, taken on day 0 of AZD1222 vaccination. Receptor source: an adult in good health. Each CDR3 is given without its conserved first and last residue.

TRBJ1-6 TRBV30 AWTSLGTGYNSPLH
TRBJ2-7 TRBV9 ASSVMLRTSGSYEQY
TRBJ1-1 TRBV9 ASSVGPLGGANTEAF
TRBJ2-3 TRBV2 ASSEQGQGADTQY
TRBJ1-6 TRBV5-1 ASRGSGTLSYNSPLH
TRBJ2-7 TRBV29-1 SVLGGQVYEQY
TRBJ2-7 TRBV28 ASRPGGANEQY
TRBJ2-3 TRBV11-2 ASSFMDVLDTQY
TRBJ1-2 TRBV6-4 ASSDSPNYGYT
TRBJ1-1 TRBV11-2 ASRGNTEAF
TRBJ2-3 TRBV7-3 ASSLTRGGSTDTQY
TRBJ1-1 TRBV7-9 ASSQGASTEAF
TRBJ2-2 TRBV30 AWSTGRVPGELF
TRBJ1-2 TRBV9 ASSVGQGADLDYGYT
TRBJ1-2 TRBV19 ATGAPGRWYGYT
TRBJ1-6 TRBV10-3 AISEVLQYNSPLH
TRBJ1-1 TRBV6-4 ASRPDGWRRNTEAF